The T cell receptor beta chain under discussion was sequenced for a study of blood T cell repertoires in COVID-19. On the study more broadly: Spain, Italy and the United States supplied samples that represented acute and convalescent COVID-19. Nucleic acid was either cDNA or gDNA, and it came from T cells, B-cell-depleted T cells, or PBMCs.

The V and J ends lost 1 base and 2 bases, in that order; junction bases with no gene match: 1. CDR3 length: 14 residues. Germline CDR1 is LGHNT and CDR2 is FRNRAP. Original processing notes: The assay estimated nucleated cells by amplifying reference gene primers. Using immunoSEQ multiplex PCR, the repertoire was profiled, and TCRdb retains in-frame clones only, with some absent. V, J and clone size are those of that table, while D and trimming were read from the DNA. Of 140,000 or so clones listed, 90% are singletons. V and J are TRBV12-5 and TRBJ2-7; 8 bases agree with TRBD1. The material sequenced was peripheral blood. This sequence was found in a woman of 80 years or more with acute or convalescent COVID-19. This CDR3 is CASGLEQGAYEQYF. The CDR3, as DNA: TGTGCTAGTGGTTTGGAACAGGGGGCCTACGAGCAGTACTTC.